This is a list of T cell receptor beta chains from one sample in a study of PD-L1 blockade in urothelial cancer. Data came from immunoSEQ multiplex PCR; TCRdb stores just in-frame clones and leaves some out. The top ten hold about 5.3% of the sample, which has some 52,000 clones, over 70% seen once. Sequencing was performed on PBMCs, taken around atezolizumab (anti-PD-L1) treatment. Receptors were obtained from a man aged 35 to 55 with urothelial cancer. The CDR3 runs from the conserved cysteine through the conserved F or W. The D gene is left open where the match is weak. Some rows have no size entry. The others give once, few or many, or a class for an expanded clone.

clone_size | d_call | j_call | v_call | cdr3_nt | cdr3_aa
. | TRBD2 | TRBJ2-1 | TRBV10-2 | TGCGCCAGCTCCCGGAGGACTAGCACAGGCAATGAGCAGTTCTTC | CASSRRTSTGNEQFF
. | TRBD2 | TRBJ2-1 | TRBV6-5 | TGTGCCAGCAGTTACAGGCTAGCGGGCTCCAATGAGCAGTTCTTC | CASSYRLAGSNEQFF
. | . | TRBJ2-2 | TRBV5-6 | TGTGCCAGCAGTGGGGGGAGGACAACCGTGACGAACACCGGGGAGCTGTTTTTT | CASSGGRTTVTNTGELFF
. | . | TRBJ1-1 | TRBV29-1 | TGCAGCGTCTCGGGGGAATGGGTAAACACTGAAGCTTTCTTT | CSVSGEWVNTEAFF
once | . | TRBJ2-7 | TRBV7-9 | TGTGCCAGCAGTCCTTGGTGGCGGGCCATGGGCCCCTACGAGCAGTACTTC | CASSPWWRAMGPYEQYF
. | . | TRBJ2-2 | TRBV30 | TGTGCCTGGAGATTCCAGGTCGGGGAGCTGTTTTTT | CAWRFQVGELFF
many | . | TRBJ1-2 | TRBV7-2 | TGTGCCAGCAGCCTCCTTAGTCCTAATGGCTACACCTTC | CASSLLSPNGYTF
. | TRBD2 | TRBJ2-1 | TRBV30 | TGTGCCTGGATTACTAGCGGGGTTTACAATGAGCAGTTCTTC | CAWITSGVYNEQFF
. | TRBD1 | TRBJ1-2 | TRBV6-5 | TGTGCCAGCAGTTACTCGACAGGGTCCCTCTATGGCTACACCTTC | CASSYSTGSLYGYTF
few | . | TRBJ2-5 | TRBV7-3 | TGTGCCAGCAGCTTAACGGGAGCCCGGGGAGAGACCCAGTACTTC | CASSLTGARGETQYF
. | . | TRBJ2-2 | TRBV4-1 | TGCGCCAGCAGCCAAGCGGGTTTAGTGGGGGAGCTGTTTTTT | CASSQAGLVGELFF
. | TRBD1 | TRBJ1-2 | TRBV28 | TGTGCCAGCAGTTACGGGACAGGGGGCGCAATCGGGTGGGGCTACACCTTC | CASSYGTGGAIGWGYTF
once | TRBD1 | TRBJ1-5 | TRBV19 | TGTGCCAGTAGTATCCTCGGGACAGGGGGGGATCAGCCCCAGCATTTT | CASSILGTGGDQPQHF
. | TRBD1 | TRBJ2-7 | TRBV29-1 | TGCAGCGTTGAATTGACAGGGGGCTTGTTCTTC | CSVELTGGLFF
. | TRBD1 | TRBJ1-2 | TRBV5-8 | TGTGCCAGTACGACAGGGGAGAATAACTATGGCTACACCTTC | CASTTGENNYGYTF
. | TRBD1 | TRBJ2-2 | TRBV28 | TGTGCCAGCAGTTTGGACAGGGGAGGACCCACCGGGGAGCTGTTTTTT | CASSLDRGGPTGELFF
. | . | TRBJ1-5 | TRBV5-1 | TGCGCCAGCAGCTCGGGAACAGGGCGTCAGCCCCAGCATTTT | CASSSGTGRQPQHF
once | . | TRBJ2-1 | TRBV19 | TGTGCCAGTAGTATCGGACAAAGCTCCTACAATGAGCAGTTCTTC | CASSIGQSSYNEQFF
. | . | TRBJ1-1 | TRBV28 | TGTGCCAGCAGTTTGATCGGGGGGCCCACTGAAGCTTTCTTT | CASSLIGGPTEAFF
. | TRBD1 | TRBJ2-7 | TRBV19 | TGTGCCAGTAGCCCCGGGACAGGGCCCTACGAGCAGTACTTC | CASSPGTGPYEQYF
few | . | TRBJ2-7 | TRBV6-1 | TGTGCCAGCAGTGTTAACGGTGAGGGCGAGCAGTACTTC | CASSVNGEGEQYF
few | . | TRBJ1-5 | TRBV6-5 | TGTGCCAGCAGTTACTCGGGCGCACGGCAGCCCCAGCATTTT | CASSYSGARQPQHF
. | . | TRBJ2-7 | TRBV18 | TGTGCCAGCTCACCACTGGAGAGCCAGGAGCAGTACTTC | CASSPLESQEQYF
. | TRBD2 | TRBJ2-1 | TRBV5-4 | TGTGCCAGCAGCTCTAGACTAGCGGATTACAATGAGCAGTTCTTC | CASSSRLADYNEQFF
. | TRBD2 | TRBJ2-1 | TRBV7-3 | TGTGCCAGCAGCCACCTAGCGGGAGGGCCCAACAATGAGCAGTTCTTC | CASSHLAGGPNNEQFF
. | TRBD2 | TRBJ2-7 | TRBV27 | TGTGCCAGCAGTCCCGTCCCGGGGGGGTACTGGGAGCAGTACTTC | CASSPVPGGYWEQYF
. | TRBD1 | TRBJ1-1 | TRBV19 | TGTGCCAGTCACAGGGGGAACACTGAAGCTTTCTTT | CASHRGNTEAFF
. | . | TRBJ1-4 | TRBV29-1 | TGCAGCGTTGAACCCAGGGAAGGTAATGAAAAACTGTTTTTT | CSVEPREGNEKLFF
few | . | TRBJ2-1 | TRBV11-3 | TGTGCCAGCAGCCCCGGAGGGCCCAATGAGCAGTTCTTC | CASSPGGPNEQFF
. | . | TRBJ1-5 | TRBV27 | TGTGCCAGCAGTTTCAACTTGGCAGGGGTCACTCATCAGCCCCAGCATTTT | CASSFNLAGVTHQPQHF
. | TRBD1 | TRBJ2-1 | TRBV4-3 | TGCGCCAGCAGCCAAGATCCCGGACAGGGGGGGGTCGGAGGGTACAATGAGCAGTTCTTC | CASSQDPGQGGVGGYNEQFF
. | . | TRBJ2-3 | TRBV19 | TGTGCCAGTAGTCGGAGAGCGGATTCCACAGATACGCAGTATTTT | CASSRRADSTDTQYF
. | . | TRBJ2-2 | TRBV18 | TGTGCCAGCTCACCACCGAGGGCGGGATCGAACACCGGGGAGCTGTTTTTT | CASSPPRAGSNTGELFF
. | . | TRBJ1-1 | TRBV7-3 | TGTGCCAGCAGCTTACGTGCGAGAGGCCCGAACACTGAAGCTTTCTTT | CASSLRARGPNTEAFF
. | . | TRBJ2-6 | TRBV5-4 | TGTGCCAGCAGCTTGGGTTCGGGGGGGGCCAACGTCCTGACTTTC | CASSLGSGGANVLTF
. | TRBD1 | TRBJ1-2 | TRBV30 | TGTGCCTGCCCCGACAGGGACCGAAATGGCTACACCTTC | CACPDRDRNGYTF
once | . | TRBJ2-1 | TRBV4-1 | TGCGCCAGCAGCCAAGATCTAGGTCGAGAGCAGTTCTTC | CASSQDLGREQFF
. | TRBD2 | TRBJ2-1 | TRBV11-2 | TGTGCCAGCAGCTTAGTAACTAGCGGGAACAATGAGCAGTTCTTC | CASSLVTSGNNEQFF
. | . | TRBJ1-1 | TRBV30 | TGTGCCTGGGCTACCCCGGGGGGGAGCACTGAAGCTTTCTTT | CAWATPGGSTEAFF
. | . | TRBJ2-1 | TRBV18 | TGTGCCAGCTCACGCGACTTGAATGAGCAGTTCTTC | CASSRDLNEQFF
. | TRBD1 | TRBJ1-1 | TRBV5-1 | TGCGCCAGCAGCTCTACCGGGACAGGGGCGACTGAAGCTTTCTTT | CASSSTGTGATEAFF
once | TRBD1 | TRBJ2-1 | TRBV6-5 | TGTGCCAGCAGTGCTACTAGGGGGCCCTACAATGAGCAGTTCTTC | CASSATRGPYNEQFF
. | . | TRBJ2-7 | TRBV30 | TGTGCCTGGAGTGTCCCCAGTCTCTACGAGCAGTACTTC | CAWSVPSLYEQYF